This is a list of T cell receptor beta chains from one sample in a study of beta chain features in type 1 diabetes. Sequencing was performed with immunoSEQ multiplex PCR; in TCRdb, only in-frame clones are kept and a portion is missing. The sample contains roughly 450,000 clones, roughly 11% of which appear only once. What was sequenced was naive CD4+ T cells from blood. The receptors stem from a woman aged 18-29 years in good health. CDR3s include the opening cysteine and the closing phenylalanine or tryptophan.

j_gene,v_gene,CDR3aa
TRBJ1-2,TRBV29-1,CSATPGLTPDGYTF
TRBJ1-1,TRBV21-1,CASSKGDTEAFF
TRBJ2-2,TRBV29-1,CSVEAATANTGELFF
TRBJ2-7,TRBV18,CASGNFSYEQYF
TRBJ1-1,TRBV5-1,CASSSTRARGGSTEAFF
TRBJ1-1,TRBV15,CATSRDSGPNTEAFF
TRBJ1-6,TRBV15,CATSRGQKNNSPLHF
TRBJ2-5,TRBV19,CASSIWGSGKETQYF
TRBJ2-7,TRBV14,CASSLAGVRYEQYF
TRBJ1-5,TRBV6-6,CASSDASTGQASF
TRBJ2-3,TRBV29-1,CSVEVPFLTDTQYF
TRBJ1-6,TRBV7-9,CASSFGTGTINSPLHF
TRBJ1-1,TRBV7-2,CASSSQTGTEAFF
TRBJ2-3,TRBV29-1,CSVVSSTDTQYF
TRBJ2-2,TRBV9,CASSGVNTGELFF
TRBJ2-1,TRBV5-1,CASSPGSSYNEQFF
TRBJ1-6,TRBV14,CASSQDLRTLHF
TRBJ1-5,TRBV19,CASQDRHSNQPQHF
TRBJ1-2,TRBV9,CASSGDRAYGYTF
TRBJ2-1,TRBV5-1,CASSLRQSASYNEQFF
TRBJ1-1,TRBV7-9,CASSPPGGRAFF
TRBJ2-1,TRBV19,CASAPQRTYNEQFF
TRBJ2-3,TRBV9,CASSPSRGTDTQYF
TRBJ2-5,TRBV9,CASSPRTGVGTQYF
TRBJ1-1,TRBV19,CASSTTGITVTF
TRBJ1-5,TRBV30,CAWTPGYSNQPQHF
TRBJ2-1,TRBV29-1,CSVGPGGDEQFF
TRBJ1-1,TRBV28,CASSSNLGAHAFF
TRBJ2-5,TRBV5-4,CASSLTGGGVQETQYF
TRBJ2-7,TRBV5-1,CASSDVSTGGEQYF
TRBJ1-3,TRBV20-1,CSAPRGNTIYF